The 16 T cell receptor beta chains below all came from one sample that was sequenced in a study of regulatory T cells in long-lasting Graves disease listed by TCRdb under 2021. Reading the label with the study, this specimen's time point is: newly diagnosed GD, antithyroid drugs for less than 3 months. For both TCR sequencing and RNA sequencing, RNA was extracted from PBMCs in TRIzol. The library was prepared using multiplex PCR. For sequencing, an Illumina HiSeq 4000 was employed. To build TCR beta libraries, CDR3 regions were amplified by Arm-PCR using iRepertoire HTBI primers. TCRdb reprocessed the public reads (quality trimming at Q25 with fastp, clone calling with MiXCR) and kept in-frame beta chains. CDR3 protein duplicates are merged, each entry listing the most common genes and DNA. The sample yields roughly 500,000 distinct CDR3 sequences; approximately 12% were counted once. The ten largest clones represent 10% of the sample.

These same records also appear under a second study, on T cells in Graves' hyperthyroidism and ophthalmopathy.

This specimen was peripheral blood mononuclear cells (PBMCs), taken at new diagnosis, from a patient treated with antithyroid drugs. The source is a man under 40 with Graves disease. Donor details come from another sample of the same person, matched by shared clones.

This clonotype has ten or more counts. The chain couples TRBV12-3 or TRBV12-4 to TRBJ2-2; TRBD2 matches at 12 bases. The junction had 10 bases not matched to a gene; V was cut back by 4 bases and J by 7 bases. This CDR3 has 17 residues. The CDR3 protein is CASSSRRLAGGNGELFF. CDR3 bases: TGTGCCAGCAGTTCCCGCCGTCTAGCGGGAGGGAACGGGGAGCTGTTTTTT.

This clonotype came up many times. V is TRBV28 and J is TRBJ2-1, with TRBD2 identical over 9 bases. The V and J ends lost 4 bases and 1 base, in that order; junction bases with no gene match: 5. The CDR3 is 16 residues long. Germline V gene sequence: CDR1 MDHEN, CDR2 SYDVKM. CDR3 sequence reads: CASSSRTSVSYNEQFF. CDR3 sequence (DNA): TGTGCCAGCAGTTCTAGGACTAGCGTTTCCTACAATGAGCAGTTCTTC.

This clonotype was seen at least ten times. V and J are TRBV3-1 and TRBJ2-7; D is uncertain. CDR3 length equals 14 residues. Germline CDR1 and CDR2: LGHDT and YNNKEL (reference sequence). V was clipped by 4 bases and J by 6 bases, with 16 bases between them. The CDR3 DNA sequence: TGTGCCAGCAGCCTGTCCGGATCCCCCGGCGAGCAGTACTTC. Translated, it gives CASSLSGSPGEQYF.

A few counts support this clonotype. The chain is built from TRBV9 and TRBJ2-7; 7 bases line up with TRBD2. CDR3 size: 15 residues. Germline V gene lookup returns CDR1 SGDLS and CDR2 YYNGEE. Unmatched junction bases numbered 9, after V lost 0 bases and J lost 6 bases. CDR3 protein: CASSVGGGGGREQYF. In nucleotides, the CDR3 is TGTGCCAGCAGCGTAGGGGGGGGTGGAGGCCGCGAGCAGTACTTC. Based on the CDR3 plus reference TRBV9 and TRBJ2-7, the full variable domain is DSGVTQTPKHLITATGQRVTLRCSPRSGDLSVYWYQQSLDQGLQFLIQYYNGEERAKGNILERFSAQQFPDLHSELNLSSLELGDSALYFCASSVGGGGGREQYFGPGTRLTVT.

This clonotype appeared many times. CDR3: CASGLARLAGGPDTQYF. Here the CDR3 DNA reads TGTGCTAGTGGTTTGGCCAGACTAGCGGGAGGGCCAGATACGCAGTATTTT. V gene TRBV12-5 combines with J gene TRBJ2-3; the match to TRBD2 covers 14 bases. The junction had 4 bases not matched to a gene; V was cut back by 1 base and J by 4 bases. This CDR3 is built from 17 residues. Germline V CDR1 and CDR2: LGHNT, FRNRAP.

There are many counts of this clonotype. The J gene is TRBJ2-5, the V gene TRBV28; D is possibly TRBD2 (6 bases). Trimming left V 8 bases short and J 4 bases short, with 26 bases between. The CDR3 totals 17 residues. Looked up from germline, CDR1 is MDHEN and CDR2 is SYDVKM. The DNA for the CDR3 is TGTGCCAGCCGGGGACTGGACCAGTGGGAGAGGGGAGAGACCCAGTACTTC. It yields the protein CASRGLDQWERGETQYF.

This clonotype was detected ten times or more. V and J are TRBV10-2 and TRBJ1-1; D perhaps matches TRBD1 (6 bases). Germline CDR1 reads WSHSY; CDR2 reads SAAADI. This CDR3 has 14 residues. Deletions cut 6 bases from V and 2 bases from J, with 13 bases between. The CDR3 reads CASRLGQLNTEAFF. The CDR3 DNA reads TGCGCCAGCAGACTCGGACAGCTTAACACTGAAGCTTTCTTT.

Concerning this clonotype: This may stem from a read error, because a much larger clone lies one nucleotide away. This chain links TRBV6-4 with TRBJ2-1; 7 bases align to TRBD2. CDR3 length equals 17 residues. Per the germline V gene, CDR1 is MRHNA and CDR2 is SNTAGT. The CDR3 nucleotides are TGTGCCAGCAGTCTAAGCCCAGGGCTAGCGGTTTACAATGAGCAGCTCTTC. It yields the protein CASSLSPGLAVYNEQLF.

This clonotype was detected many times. CDR3 amino acids: CASSHKPGQGKETQYF. The CDR3 region has the DNA TGTGCCAGCAGTCACAAACCGGGACAGGGGAAAGAGACCCAGTACTTC. The rearrangement joins TRBV7-9 to TRBJ2-5; 10 bases line up with TRBD1. Germline CDR1 SEHNR, CDR2 FQNEAQ (reference sequence). The CDR3 is 16 amino acids. The J segment lost 3 bases and the V segment lost 6 bases, leaving 10 bases of the junction unmatched.

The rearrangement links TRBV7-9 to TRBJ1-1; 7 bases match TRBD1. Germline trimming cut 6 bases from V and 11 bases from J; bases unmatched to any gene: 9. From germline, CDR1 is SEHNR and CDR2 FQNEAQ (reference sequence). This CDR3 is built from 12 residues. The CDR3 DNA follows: TGTGCCAGCAGTTTTACAGGGGAGGCGGCTTTCTTT. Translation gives CASSFTGEAAFF.

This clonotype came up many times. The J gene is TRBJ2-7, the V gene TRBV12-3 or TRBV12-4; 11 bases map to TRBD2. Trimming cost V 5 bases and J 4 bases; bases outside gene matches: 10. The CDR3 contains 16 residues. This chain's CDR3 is CASSPRRTSGRYEQYF. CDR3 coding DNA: TGTGCCAGCAGTCCCCGCCGGACTAGCGGGCGTTACGAGCAGTACTTC.

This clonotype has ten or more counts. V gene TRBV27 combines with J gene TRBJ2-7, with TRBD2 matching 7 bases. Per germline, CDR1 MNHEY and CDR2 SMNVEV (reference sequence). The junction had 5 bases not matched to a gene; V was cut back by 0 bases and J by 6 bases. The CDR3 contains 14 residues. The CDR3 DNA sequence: TGTGCCAGCAGTTTATCCGGGGGGTACGGCGAGCAGTACTTC. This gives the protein CASSLSGGYGEQYF.

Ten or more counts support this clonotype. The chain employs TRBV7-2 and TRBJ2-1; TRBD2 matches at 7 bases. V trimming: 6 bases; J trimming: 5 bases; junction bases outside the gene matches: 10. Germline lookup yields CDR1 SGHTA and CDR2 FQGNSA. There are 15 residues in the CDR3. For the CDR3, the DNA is TGTGCCAGCAGACCCCCGGGACTACCCGACAATGAGCAGTTCTTC. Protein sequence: CASRPPGLPDNEQFF.

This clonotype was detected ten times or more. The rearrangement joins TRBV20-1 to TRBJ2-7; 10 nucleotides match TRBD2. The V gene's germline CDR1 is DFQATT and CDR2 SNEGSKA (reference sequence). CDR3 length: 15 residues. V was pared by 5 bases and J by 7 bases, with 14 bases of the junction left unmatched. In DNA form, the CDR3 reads TGCAGTGCTCGAAAGTTAGTAGCGGGAGGATATGAGCAGTACTTC. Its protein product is CSARKLVAGGYEQYF.

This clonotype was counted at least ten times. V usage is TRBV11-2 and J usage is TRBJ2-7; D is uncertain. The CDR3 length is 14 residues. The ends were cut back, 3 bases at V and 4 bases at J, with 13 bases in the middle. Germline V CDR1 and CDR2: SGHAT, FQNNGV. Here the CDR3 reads CASSLPGSSYEQYF. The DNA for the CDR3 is TGTGCCAGCAGCTTGCCGGGCAGCAGTTACGAGCAGTACTTC.

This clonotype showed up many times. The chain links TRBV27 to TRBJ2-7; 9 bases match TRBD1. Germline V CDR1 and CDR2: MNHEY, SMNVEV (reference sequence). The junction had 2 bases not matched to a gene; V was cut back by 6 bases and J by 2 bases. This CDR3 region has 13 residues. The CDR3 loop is CASRGQGPYEQYF. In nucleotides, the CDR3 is TGTGCCAGCAGGGGACAGGGCCCCTACGAGCAGTACTTC.